These 10 T cell receptor beta chains came from one sample sequenced in a study of shared clonotypes between healthy human individuals. Sequenced by immunoSEQ multiplex PCR; TCRdb stores in-frame clones only, minus some. The repertoire holds 2 million to 3 million clones, with under 95% as singletons. The material sequenced was naive CD4+ T cells from PBMCs. Subset given: CD45RA+ positively selected. These receptors were collected from a man aged 18-30 years in good health. Some clones in this sample may be carry-over from other donors' samples.

This chain links TRBV27 with TRBJ2-2; unclear D gene. V lost 10 bases and J lost 1, with 13 bases in between. Germline CDR1 reads MNHEY; CDR2 reads SMNVEV (reference sequence). This CDR3 spans 14 amino acids. Written as DNA, the CDR3 is TGTGCCACGCATCCCGGGCAGAACACCGGGGAGCTGTTTTTT. As protein: CATHPGQNTGELFF.

V is TRBV6-4 and J is TRBJ1-4; TRBD1 is a possible D gene (5 bases). Germline CDR1 MRHNA, CDR2 SNTAGT. The CDR3 runs to 15 residues. V gave up 6 bases and J gave up 0 bases, with 11 bases separating them. In DNA, the CDR3 is TGTGCCAGCAGCTATGGGACGTCAACTAATGAAAAACTGTTTTTT. It specifies CASSYGTSTNEKLFF.

This clone is a singleton in its sample. The chain links TRBV7-9 to TRBJ1-2; perhaps TRBD1 as D (6 bases). The CDR3 sequence is 11 residues long. Germline V gene lookup returns CDR1 SEHNR and CDR2 FQNEAQ (reference sequence). V lost 5 bases and J 8 bases, leaving 9 bases between the germline ends. In nucleotides, the CDR3 is TGTGCCAGCAGCGAGGGGGTGGGCTACACCTTC. Translation: CASSEGVGYTF.

The chain employs TRBV6-1 and TRBJ1-1; maybe TRBD1 (5 bases). V was pared by 6 bases and J by 1 base, with 12 bases between. This CDR3 comprises 14 residues. Germline-derived CDR1 and CDR2 are MNHNS and SASEGT. The CDR3 reads CASSWGGRNTEAFF. The CDR3 DNA reads TGTGCCAGCAGCTGGGGGGGACGGAACACTGAAGCTTTCTTT.

This chain uses TRBV7-2 with TRBJ2-3, with D hard to call. The CDR3 has 13 amino acids. Germline V CDR1 and CDR2: SGHTA, FQGNSA. V shed 4 bases and J shed 6 bases, with 11 bases lying between them. The CDR3 DNA is TGTGCCAGCAGCTCCTTCGGAAGGGATACGCAGTATTTT. This gives the protein CASSSFGRDTQYF.

CDR3: CSVELTGGNWETQYF. CDR3 coding DNA: TGCAGCGTTGAGCTAACAGGGGGCAATTGGGAGACCCAGTACTTC. The chain combines TRBV29-1 with TRBJ2-5; 9 bases are shared with TRBD1. The CDR3 extends over 15 amino acids. The V segment lost 3 bases and the J segment 5 bases; nucleotides outside the gene matches: 10. Germline CDR1 SQVTM, CDR2 ANQGSEA.

This chain joins TRBV10-3 and TRBJ2-2; possible D gene TRBD2, 6 bases. This CDR3 is built from 16 residues. The germline V gene encodes CDR1 ENHRY and CDR2 SYGVKD. Trimming took off 2 bases at V and 6 bases at J, with 16 bases between the two ends. For the CDR3, the DNA is TGTGCCATCAGTGAGAGTAATCGGGGGTTTGCCGGGGAGCTGTTTTTT. Amino acids: CAISESNRGFAGELFF.

Of note for this clone: The identical CDR3 is also encoded by other nucleotide sequences in the sample. The chain is built from TRBV5-1 and TRBJ1-4; 9 bases agree with TRBD1. Germline assignment: CDR1 SGHRS and CDR2 YFSETQ. CDR3 length: 14 amino acids. The V segment lost 2 bases and the J segment 7 bases; nucleotides outside the gene matches: 3. The CDR3 DNA reads as TGCGCCAGCAGCTTACAGGGGGCGGGTGAAAAACTGTTTTTT. Amino acid sequence: CASSLQGAGEKLFF.

J is TRBJ1-2 and V is TRBV13; D remains unclear. Germline assignment: CDR1 PRHDT and CDR2 FYEKMQ (reference sequence). The CDR3 is made up of 16 amino acids. V was pared by 7 bases and J by 4 bases, with 22 bases between. The CDR3 is CASTPPNEQVTYGYTF. In DNA, the CDR3 is TGTGCCAGCACCCCTCCAAATGAGCAGGTGACCTATGGCTACACCTTC.

The DNA for the CDR3 is TGCAGCGGTCGACAGGGTTGGAACACTGAAGCTTTCTTT. Amino acid sequence: CSGRQGWNTEAFF. The rearrangement links TRBV29-1 to TRBJ1-1, with TRBD1 matching over 7 bases. The CDR3 spans 13 residues. V lost 7 bases, J lost 1 base, and 6 bases stayed unmatched. The V gene's germline CDR1 is SQVTM and CDR2 ANQGSEA. Drawing the rest from reference TRBV29-1 and TRBJ1-1, the complete variable domain is SAVISQKPSRDICQRGTSLTIQCQVDSQVTMMFWYRQQPGQSLTLIATANQGSEATYESGFVIDKFPISRPNLTFSTLTVSNMSPEDSSIYLCSGRQGWNTEAFFGQGTRLTVV.